A few counts support the clone carrying this TCR beta chain. Its antigen is currently unknown. The data were obtained in a study of beta chain features in type 1 diabetes. The sequenced template was cDNA made from the entire isolated RNA. TCRdb keeps only in-frame clones here, not all; method: immunoSEQ multiplex PCR. The data contain 900,000 or so clones, under 20% of them singletons. Study results and caveats: Shortening that was moderate but significant affected the TCRB CDR3s of Type 1 diabetes patients in all four CD4+ subsets.

CDR3 size: 15 residues. CDR1 LGHNA and CDR2 YNFKEQ come from the germline V gene. The V gene lost 0 bases and the J gene lost 7 bases, with 12 bases spanning the gap. Sorting gave populations that all exceeded 98% purity. Sequencing was carried out using naive CD4+ T cells from blood. The clonotype comes from a woman between 18 and 29 years old in good health. The chain carries TRBV4-2 and TRBJ2-2; D ambiguous. CDR3 DNA: TGTGCCAGCAGCCAAGAGTTGTGGGTTGACGGGGAGCTGTTTTTT. Protein: CASSQELWVDGELFF.